This T cell receptor (beta chain) was captured by sequencing in a study of technical replicates of blood from a handful of donors. This clone showed up just once. The repertoire was sequenced with immunoSEQ multiplex PCR; TCRdb's copy has only in-frame clones and lacks some. There are roughly 71,000 clones in the sample; 90% to 95% occur only once, and about 0.4% lies in the top ten. The CDR3 extends over 17 amino acids. CDR1 and CDR2 from the germline V gene are MDHEN and SYDVKM. The germline V and J ends were trimmed by 3 bases and 2 bases, with 20 bases remaining between them. Sequencing was carried out using T cells isolated from PBMCs. The TCR originated in a human donor in good health. The V gene is TRBV28, the J gene TRBJ2-7, with D perhaps TRBD1 (6 bases). The CDR3 DNA is TGTGCCAGCAGTTTGTCTTTCTGGCTTACAGGGCCCTACGAGCAGTACTTC. Protein sequence: CASSLSFWLTGPYEQYF.